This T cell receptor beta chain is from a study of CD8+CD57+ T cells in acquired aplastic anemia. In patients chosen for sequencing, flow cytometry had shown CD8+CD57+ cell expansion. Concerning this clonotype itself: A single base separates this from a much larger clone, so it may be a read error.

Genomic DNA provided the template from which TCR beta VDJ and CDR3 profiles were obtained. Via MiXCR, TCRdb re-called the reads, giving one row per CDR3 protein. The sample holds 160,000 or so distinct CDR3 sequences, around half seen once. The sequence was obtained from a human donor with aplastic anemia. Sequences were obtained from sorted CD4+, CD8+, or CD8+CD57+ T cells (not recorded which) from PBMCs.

The CDR3 sequence is CASSSYVIGAEAFF. The DNA of the CDR3 is TGTGCCAGCAGCTCGTACGTTATAGGTGCTGAAGCTTTCTTT. The J gene is TRBJ1-1, the V gene TRBV5-8; D gene uncertain. CDR1 and CDR2 (germline): SGHTS, YDEGEE. The ends were cut back, 3 bases at V and 6 bases at J, with 15 bases in the middle. The CDR3 is 14 amino acids.